The subject of this entry is one T cell receptor (beta chain). Its matching antigen is unknown. The sample originates from a study of T-cell memory formation after mild COVID-19. Regarding the study as a whole: Specificity for SARS-CoV-2 was not confirmed among the second-wave clones peaking on day 37.

Each CDR3 protein is one row after TCRdb ran MiXCR on the 5' RACE reads. This table has fewer than 90,000 distinct CDR3 sequences, 14% appearing once. The CDR3 totals 13 residues. V lost 6 bases and J lost 2, with 11 bases in between. Per the germline V gene, CDR1 is ENHRY and CDR2 is SYGVKD. The source is an adult woman who had mild COVID-19 (a few samples of this study predate the infection). Cell type and time point are not known. The sample was PBMCs or a T cell subset sorted from them (not recorded which). This sequence joins TRBV10-3 and TRBJ2-7; no clear D gene. In DNA form, the CDR3 reads TGTGCCATCAGGTCCGGGTTGACCTACGAGCAGTACTTC. This codes for CAIRSGLTYEQYF.